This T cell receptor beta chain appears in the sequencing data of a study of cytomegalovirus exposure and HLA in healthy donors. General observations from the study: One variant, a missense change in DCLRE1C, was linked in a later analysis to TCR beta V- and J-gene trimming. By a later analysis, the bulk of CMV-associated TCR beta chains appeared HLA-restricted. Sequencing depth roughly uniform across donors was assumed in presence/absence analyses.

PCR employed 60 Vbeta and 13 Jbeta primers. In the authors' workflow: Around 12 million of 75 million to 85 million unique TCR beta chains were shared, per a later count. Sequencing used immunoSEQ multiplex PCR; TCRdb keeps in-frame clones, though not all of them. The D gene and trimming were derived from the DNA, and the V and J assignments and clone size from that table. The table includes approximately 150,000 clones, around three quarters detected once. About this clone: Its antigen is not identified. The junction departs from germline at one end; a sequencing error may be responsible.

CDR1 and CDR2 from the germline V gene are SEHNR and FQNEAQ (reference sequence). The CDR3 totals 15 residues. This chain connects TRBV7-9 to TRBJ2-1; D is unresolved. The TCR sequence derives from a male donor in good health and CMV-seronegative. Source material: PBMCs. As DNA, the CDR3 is TGTTCCAGCAGCTTAGCTCTTCCGACTTCTACTGAGCAGTTCTTC. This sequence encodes CSSSLALPTSTEQFF. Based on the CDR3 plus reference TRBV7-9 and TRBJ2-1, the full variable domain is DTGVSQNPRHKITKRGQNVTFRCDPISEHNRLYWYRQTLGQGPEFLTYFQNEAQLEKSRLLSDRFSAERPKGSFSTLEIQRTEQGDSAMYLCSSSLALPTSTEQFFGPGTRLTVL.